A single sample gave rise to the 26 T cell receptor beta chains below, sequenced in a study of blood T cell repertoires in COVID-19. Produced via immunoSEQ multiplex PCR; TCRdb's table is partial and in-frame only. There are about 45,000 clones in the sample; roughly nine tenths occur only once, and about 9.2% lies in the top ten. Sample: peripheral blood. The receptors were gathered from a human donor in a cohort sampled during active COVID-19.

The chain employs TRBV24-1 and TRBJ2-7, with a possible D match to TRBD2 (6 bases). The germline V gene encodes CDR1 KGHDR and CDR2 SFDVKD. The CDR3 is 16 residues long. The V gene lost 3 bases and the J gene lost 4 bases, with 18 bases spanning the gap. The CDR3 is CATSDGRDFLGYEQYF. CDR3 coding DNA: TGTGCCACCAGTGATGGCCGGGACTTCCTCGGGTACGAGCAGTACTTC.

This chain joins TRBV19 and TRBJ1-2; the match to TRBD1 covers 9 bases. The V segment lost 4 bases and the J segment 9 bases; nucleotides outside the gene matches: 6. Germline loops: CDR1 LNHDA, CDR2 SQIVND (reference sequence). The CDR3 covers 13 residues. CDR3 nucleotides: TGTGCCAGTAGTAGGACAGGGGACAGTCGCTACACCTTC. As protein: CASSRTGDSRYTF.

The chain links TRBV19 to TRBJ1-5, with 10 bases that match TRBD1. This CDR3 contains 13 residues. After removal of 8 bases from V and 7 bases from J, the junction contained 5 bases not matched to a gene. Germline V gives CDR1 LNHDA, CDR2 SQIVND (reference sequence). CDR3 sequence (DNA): TGTGCCAGTGCTGAGGACAGGGGGCAGCCCCAGCATTTT. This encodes CASAEDRGQPQHF.

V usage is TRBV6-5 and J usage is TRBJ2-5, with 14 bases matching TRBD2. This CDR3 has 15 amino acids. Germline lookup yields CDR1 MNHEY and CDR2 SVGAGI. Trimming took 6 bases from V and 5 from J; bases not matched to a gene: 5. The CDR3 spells CASRRLAGGLETQYF. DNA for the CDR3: TGTGCCAGCAGACGACTAGCGGGGGGGCTGGAGACCCAGTACTTC.

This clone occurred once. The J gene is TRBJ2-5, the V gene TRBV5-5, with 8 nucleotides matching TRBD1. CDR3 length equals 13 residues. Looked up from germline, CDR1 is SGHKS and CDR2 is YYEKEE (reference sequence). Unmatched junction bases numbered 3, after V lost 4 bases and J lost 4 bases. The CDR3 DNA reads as TGTGCCAGCAGCCTGGACAGGGTAGAGACCCAGTACTTC. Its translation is CASSLDRVETQYF.

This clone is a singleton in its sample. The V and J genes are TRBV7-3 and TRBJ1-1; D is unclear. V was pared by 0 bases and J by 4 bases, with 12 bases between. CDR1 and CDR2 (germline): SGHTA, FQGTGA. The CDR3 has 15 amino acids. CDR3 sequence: CASSLTDIATTEAFF. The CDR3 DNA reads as TGTGCCAGCAGCTTAACTGATATAGCGACCACTGAAGCTTTCTTT.

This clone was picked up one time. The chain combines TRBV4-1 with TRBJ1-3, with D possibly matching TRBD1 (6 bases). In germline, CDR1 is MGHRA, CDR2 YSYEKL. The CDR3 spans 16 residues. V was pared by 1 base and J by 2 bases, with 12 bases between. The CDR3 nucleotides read TGCGCCAGCAGCCAAGGAACAGGGAAAACTGGAAACACCATATATTTT. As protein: CASSQGTGKTGNTIYF.

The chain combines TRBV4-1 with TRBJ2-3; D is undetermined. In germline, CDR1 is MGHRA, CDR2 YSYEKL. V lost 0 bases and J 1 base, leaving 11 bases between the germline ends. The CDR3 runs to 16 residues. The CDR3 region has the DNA TGCGCCAGCAGCCAAGAGATCTCCGGTGGCACAGATACGCAGTATTTT. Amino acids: CASSQEISGGTDTQYF.

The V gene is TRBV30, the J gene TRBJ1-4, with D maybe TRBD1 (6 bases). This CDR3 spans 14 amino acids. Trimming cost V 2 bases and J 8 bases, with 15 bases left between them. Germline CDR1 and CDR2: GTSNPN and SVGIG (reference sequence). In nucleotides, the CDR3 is TGTGCCTGGAGTCGGGGGGGCGCTGGAGAAAAACTGTTTTTT. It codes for CAWSRGGAGEKLFF.

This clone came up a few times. CDR3 sequence: CAWSKGQISWRDQPQHF. The CDR3 DNA reads as TGTGCCTGGTCGAAGGGACAGATCTCTTGGCGGGATCAGCCCCAGCATTTT. The chain is built from TRBV30 and TRBJ1-5; TRBD1 matches 7 bases. This CDR3 has 17 amino acids. The V gene end was trimmed by 5 bases and the J gene end by 5 bases; junction bases not matched to a gene: 18. Germline V gene sequence: CDR1 GTSNPN, CDR2 SVGIG (reference sequence).

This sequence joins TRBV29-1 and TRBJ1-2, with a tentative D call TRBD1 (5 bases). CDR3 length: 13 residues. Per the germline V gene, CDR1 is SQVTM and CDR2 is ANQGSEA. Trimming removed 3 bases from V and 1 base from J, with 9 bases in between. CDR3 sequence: CSVDPRDNYGYTF. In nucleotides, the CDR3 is TGCAGCGTTGACCCCAGGGATAACTATGGCTACACCTTC. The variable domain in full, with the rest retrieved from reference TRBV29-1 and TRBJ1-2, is SAVISQKPSRDICQRGTSLTIQCQVDSQVTMMFWYRQQPGQSLTLIATANQGSEATYESGFVIDKFPISRPNLTFSTLTVSNMSPEDSSIYLCSVDPRDNYGYTFGSGTRLTVV.

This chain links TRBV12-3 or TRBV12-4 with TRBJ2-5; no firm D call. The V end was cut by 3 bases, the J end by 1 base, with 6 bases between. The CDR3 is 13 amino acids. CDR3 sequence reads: CASSFLLQETQYF. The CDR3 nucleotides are TGTGCCAGCAGTTTCCTCCTCCAAGAGACCCAGTACTTC.

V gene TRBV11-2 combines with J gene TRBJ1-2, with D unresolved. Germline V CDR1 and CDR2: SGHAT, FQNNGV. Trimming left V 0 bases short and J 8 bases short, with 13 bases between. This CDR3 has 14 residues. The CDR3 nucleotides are TGTGCCAGCAGCTTAGAGGTCCGGAGTGGCGGCTACACCTTC. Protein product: CASSLEVRSGGYTF.

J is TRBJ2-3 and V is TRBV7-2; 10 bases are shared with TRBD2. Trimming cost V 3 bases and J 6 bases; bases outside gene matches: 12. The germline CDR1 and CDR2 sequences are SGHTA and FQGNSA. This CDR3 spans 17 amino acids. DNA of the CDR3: TGTGCCAGCAGCTTTAGGCTAGCGGGGGATCTTATGGATACGCAGTATTTT. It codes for CASSFRLAGDLMDTQYF.

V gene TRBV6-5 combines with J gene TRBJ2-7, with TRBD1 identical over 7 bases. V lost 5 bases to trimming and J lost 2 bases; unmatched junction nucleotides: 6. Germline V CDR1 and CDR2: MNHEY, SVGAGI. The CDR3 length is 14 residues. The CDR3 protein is CASSQQTGPYEQYF. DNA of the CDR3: TGTGCCAGCAGTCAACAGACAGGGCCCTACGAGCAGTACTTC.

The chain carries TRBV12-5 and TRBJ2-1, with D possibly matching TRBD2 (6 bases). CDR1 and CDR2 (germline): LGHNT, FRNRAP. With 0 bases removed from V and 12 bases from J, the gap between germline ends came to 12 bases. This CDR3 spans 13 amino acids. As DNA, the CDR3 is TGTGCTAGTGGTTTGGTAGAGACAGCGGGGCAGTTCTTC. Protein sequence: CASGLVETAGQFF.

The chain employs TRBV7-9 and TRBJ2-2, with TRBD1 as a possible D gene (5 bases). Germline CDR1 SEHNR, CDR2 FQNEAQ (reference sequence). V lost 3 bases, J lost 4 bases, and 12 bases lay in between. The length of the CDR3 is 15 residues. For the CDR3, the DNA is TGTGCCAGCAGCTTCCCGACAGTGCTCACCGGGGAGCTGTTTTTT. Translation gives CASSFPTVLTGELFF.

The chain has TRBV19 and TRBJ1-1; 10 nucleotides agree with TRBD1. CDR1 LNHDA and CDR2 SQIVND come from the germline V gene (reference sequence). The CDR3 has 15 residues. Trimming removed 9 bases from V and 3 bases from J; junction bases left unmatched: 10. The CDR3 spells CASTRDRGYYTEAFF. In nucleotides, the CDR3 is TGTGCCAGCACCCGGGACAGGGGATATTACACTGAAGCTTTCTTT.

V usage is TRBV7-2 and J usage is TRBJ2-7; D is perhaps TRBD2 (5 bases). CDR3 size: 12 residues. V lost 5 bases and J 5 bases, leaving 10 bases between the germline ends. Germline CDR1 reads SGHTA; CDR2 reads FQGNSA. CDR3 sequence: CASSLPADEQYF. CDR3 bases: TGTGCCAGCAGCCTGCCAGCGGACGAGCAGTACTTC.

CDR3 loop: CASSPLGRNTEAFF. DNA for the CDR3: TGTGCCAGCAGTCCCCTTGGTAGGAACACTGAAGCTTTCTTT. The chain carries TRBV2 and TRBJ1-1; D gene ambiguous. Germline-derived CDR1 and CDR2 are SNHLY and FYNNEI. V was shortened by 5 bases and J by 1 base, with 11 bases between the two germline ends. This CDR3 is 14 amino acids long.

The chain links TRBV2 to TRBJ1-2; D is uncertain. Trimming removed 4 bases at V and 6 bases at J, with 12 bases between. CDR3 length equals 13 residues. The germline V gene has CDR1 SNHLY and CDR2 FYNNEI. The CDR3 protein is CASSGEYLNGYTF. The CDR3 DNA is TGTGCCAGCAGTGGGGAGTATCTCAATGGCTACACCTTC.

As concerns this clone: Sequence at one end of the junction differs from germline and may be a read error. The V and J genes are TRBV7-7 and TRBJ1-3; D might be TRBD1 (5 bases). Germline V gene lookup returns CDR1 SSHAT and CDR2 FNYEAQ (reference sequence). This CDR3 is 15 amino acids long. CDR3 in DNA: TGTGCTAGCAGCGCGGACACTCGCTCTGGAAACACCATATATTTT. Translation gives CASSADTRSGNTIYF.

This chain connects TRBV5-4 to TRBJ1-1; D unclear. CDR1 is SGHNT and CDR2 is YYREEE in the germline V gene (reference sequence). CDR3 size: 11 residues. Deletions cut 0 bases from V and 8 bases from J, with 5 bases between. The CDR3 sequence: CASSLGQEAFF. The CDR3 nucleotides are TGTGCCAGCAGCTTGGGACAAGAAGCTTTCTTT.

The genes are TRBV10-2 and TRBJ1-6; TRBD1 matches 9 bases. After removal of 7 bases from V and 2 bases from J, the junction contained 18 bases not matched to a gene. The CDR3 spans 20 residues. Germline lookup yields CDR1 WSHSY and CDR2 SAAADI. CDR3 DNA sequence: TGCGCCAGCACCAAAAAGACCGGGACAGGGAAAGGCCCCTATAATTCACCCCTCCACTTT. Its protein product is CASTKKTGTGKGPYNSPLHF.

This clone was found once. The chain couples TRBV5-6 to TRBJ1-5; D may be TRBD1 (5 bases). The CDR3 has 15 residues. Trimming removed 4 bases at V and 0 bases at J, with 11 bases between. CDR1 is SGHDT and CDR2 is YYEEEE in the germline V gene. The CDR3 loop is CASSLEGLSNQPQHF. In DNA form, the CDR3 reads TGTGCCAGCAGCCTCGAGGGACTTAGCAATCAGCCCCAGCATTTT.

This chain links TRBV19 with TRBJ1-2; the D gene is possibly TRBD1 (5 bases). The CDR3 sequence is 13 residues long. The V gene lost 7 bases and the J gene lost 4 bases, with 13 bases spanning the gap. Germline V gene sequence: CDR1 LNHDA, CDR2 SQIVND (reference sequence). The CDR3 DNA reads TGTGCCAGTACCGAAGACAGTGCCTATGGCTACACCTTC. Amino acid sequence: CASTEDSAYGYTF. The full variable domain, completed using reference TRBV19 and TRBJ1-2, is DGGITQSPKYLFRKEGQNVTLSCEQNLNHDAMYWYRQDPGQGLRLIYYSQIVNDFQKGDIAEGYSVSREKKESFPLTVTSAQKNPTAFYLCASTEDSAYGYTFGSGTRLTVV.